Listed below are T cell receptor beta chains from one sample, sequenced in a study of tumor and adjacent non-tumor tissue in lung cancer. TCRdb re-derived calls from the multiplex PCR reads in MiXCR, one entry per CDR3 protein. The sample lists tens of thousands of distinct CDR3 sequences, about two thirds occurring once. The sequenced sample was lung tumor tissue. These receptors were collected from a woman in her 70s with non-small cell lung cancer. Both conserved end residues are part of each CDR3. D genes are given only for firm matches. Clone size is given for some rows only: seen once, a few or many times, or a class if the clone is expanded.

17 . TRBJ2-1 TRBV20-1 TRBD2 TGCACTGCTAGTGCACGCTGGGCGGGACTAGCGGATAATGAGCAGTTCTTC CTASARWAGLADNEQFF
15 . TRBJ1-2 TRBV5-1 . TGCGCCAGCAGCACCCTCCCAGGGGCTCGATATGGCTACACCTTC CASSTLPGARYGYTF
16 few TRBJ2-2 TRBV5-1 TRBD2 TGCGCCAGCAGCTTGGGACTAGCGGGAGAAGCCGGGGAGCTGTTTTTT CASSLGLAGEAGELFF
12 . TRBJ2-3 TRBV6-6 TRBD1 TGTCCCAGCAGTAATGGACAGGGTGAGAAGTATTTT CPSSNGQGEKYF
13 . TRBJ1-1 TRBV24-1 . TGTGCCACCTCGAACACCCAGAACACTGAAGCTTTCTTT CATSNTQNTEAFF
15 once TRBJ2-3 TRBV6-1 . TGTGCCAGCAGTGACATTGGGGCATGGAATCAGCCTCAGTATTTT CASSDIGAWNQPQYF
14 . TRBJ1-6 TRBV5-4 TRBD1 TGTGCAAGCAGCCAGGACAGGGGAGATTCACTCCTCCACTTT CASSQDRGDSLLHF
15 . TRBJ1-5 TRBV6-5 . TGTGCCAGCAGTTACTCGGGTATGGGCAATCAACCCCAGGATTTT CASSYSGMGNQPQDF
16 . TRBJ2-5 TRBV12-3/TRBV12-4 . TGTGCCAGCAGTTTAAGGCAGGGGATGCCTCAAGAGACCAAGTACTTC CASSLRQGMPQETKYF
15 . TRBJ1-1 TRBV24-1 . TGTATCACCAGTGATTCGGACGGGGGAGGCACTGAAGCTTTCTTT CITSDSDGGGTEAFF
13 . TRBJ1-1 TRBV11-3 . TGTGCCAGCAGCTTAGGCAGGAACACTGAAGCTTTCTTT CASSLGRNTEAFF
15 . TRBJ2-5 TRBV29-1 . TGCAGCGCCAACCCTCAGGAGGACGCTTGGGAGACCCAGTACTTC CSANPQEDAWETQYF
14 . TRBJ1-4 TRBV28 . TGTGCCAGCAGTTTTGGAGACGGTGATGAAAAACTGTTTTTT CASSFGDGDEKLFF
15 . TRBJ2-3 TRBV20-1 TRBD2 TGCAGTGCTAACGTGGGTAGCGGGAGGGTGGATACGCAGTATTTT CSANVGSGRVDTQYF
14 . TRBJ1-2 TRBV10-2 TRBD1 TGCGCCAGCAGTACCGGGACAGGGACCTATGGCTTCACCTTC CASSTGTGTYGFTF
13 . TRBJ2-5 TRBV10-1 . TGCGCCGGCAGTGAATCGGGGCGCGAGACCCAGTACTTC CAGSESGRETQYF
13 . TRBJ2-7 TRBV5-6 . TGTACGAGCAGCTCCCTTCACAGGGACGAGCAGTACTTC CTSSSLHRDEQYF
18 . TRBJ2-2 TRBV4-2 . TGTGCCAGCAGCCAGGGGGGACAAGGGGGAATGGGCACCGGGGAGCTGATTTTT CASSQGGQGGMGTGELIF
14 once TRBJ2-2 TRBV20-1 . TGCAGTGCGATTCGGGAGTTGGGCACCGGGGAGCTATTGTTT CSAIRELGTGELLF
17 . TRBJ2-1 TRBV11-2 . TGTGCCAGCAGCTTAGTGGGTGTTTCGAGATCTTACAATGAGCAGTTCTTC CASSLVGVSRSYNEQFF
15 many TRBJ1-5 TRBV28 . TGTGCCAGCAGTCTTGGACAACCGCGCAATCAGCCCCAGCATTTT CASSLGQPRNQPQHF
16 . TRBJ1-5 TRBV20-1 . TGCAGTGCGCCTGTGGGAGACAGAATTAGCAATCAGCCCCAGCATTTT CSAPVGDRISNQPQHF
12 . TRBJ1-1 TRBV5-4 . TGTGCCAGCAGCCCGAGGGACGGTGAAGCTTTCTTT CASSPRDGEAFF
15 once TRBJ2-7 TRBV27 TRBD2 TGTGCCAGCAGGACTAGCGGGAGGAGGGCCCACGAGCAGTACTTC CASRTSGRRAHEQYF
17 many TRBJ1-4 TRBV7-9 . TGTGCCAGCAGCTTAGCTGGGCCAGCCAGCGGGGGTGAAAAACTGTTTTTT CASSLAGPASGGEKLFF
14 . TRBJ2-7 TRBV29-1 TRBD2 TGCAGCATTGAGGAAAGGAGCGGGAGCTACGAGCAGTACTTC CSIEERSGSYEQYF
13 . TRBJ2-1 TRBV14 . TGTGCCAGCAGCCCGAGAGGTAACAACGAGCTGTTCTTC CASSPRGNNELFF
15 many TRBJ2-2 TRBV28 . TGTGCCAGCAGTTTAGGGTATGCGAACACCGGGGAGCTGTTTTTT CASSLGYANTGELFF
14 many TRBJ1-2 TRBV12-3/TRBV12-4 TRBD1 TGTGCCAGCAGTTTGAGACAGGGTAGCTATGGCTACACCTTC CASSLRQGSYGYTF
15 once TRBJ2-5 TRBV6-5 TRBD1 TGTGCCAGCAGTGGTGGACAGGGGGCTTGGGAGGCCCAGTACTTC CASSGGQGAWEAQYF
14 . TRBJ2-3 TRBV12-3/TRBV12-4 TRBD2 TGTGCCAGCAGTTTTCATACCCCAGCGGGACCGGGATATTTC CASSFHTPAGPGYF
14 . TRBJ2-5 TRBV29-1 . TGCAGCGTTGTAGCGACACAACTTCAAGATACCCACTACTTC CSVVATQLQDTHYF
11 once TRBJ2-1 TRBV5-6 . TGTGCCAGCAGCTCCTACAATGGGCAATTCTTC CASSSYNGQFF
16 once TRBJ1-1 TRBV12-3/TRBV12-4 . TGTGCCAGCAGTTTAACCGGACATGGAGTGAACACTGAAGCTTTCTTT CASSLTGHGVNTEAFF
14 once TRBJ2-1 TRBV5-4 . TGTGAAAGCAGTTTGTTCGGGACCTACAATGAGCAGTTCTTC CESSLFGTYNEQFF
14 medium-sized TRBJ1-2 TRBV6-5 TRBD1 TGTGCCAGCAGCGGGGGGGGACAGGTCTATGGCTACACCTTC CASSGGGQVYGYTF
15 . TRBJ1-2 TRBV13 . TGTGCCAGCACCAACGGGGCGATAGCAAGCTATGGCTACACCTTC CASTNGAIASYGYTF
15 . TRBJ1-5 TRBV6-1 . TGTGCCAGCAGTGACTTTTACAGGGACTCAGGGCCCCAGCATTTT CASSDFYRDSGPQHF
15 . TRBJ2-3 TRBV12-3/TRBV12-4 TRBD2 TGCGACAGCAGTTTACTAGCGGGAGTATCAGATACGCAGTATTTT CDSSLLAGVSDTQYF
14 . TRBJ1-3 TRBV11-3 . TGTGCCAGTAGCTTAACGGACTTTGGAAACACCATATATTTT CASSLTDFGNTIYF
14 . TRBJ2-5 TRBV20-1 . TGCAGTGCTAGTACACAAGCGGACCAAGAGACCCAGTACTTC CSASTQADQETQYF
17 once TRBJ2-3 TRBV20-1 TRBD2 TGCAGTGCCCGAGGTCAGGGGGCTAGCGGGAGCAGAGATACGCAATATTTT CSARGQGASGSRDTQYF
16 . TRBJ2-1 TRBV4-1 . TGCTCCAGCAGCCACTACCGGGACCCCATGGTCAATGAGCACTTCTTC CSSSHYRDPMVNEHFF
15 many TRBJ1-6 TRBV5-6 . TGTGCCAGCAGCGACTGGAGCTCCTATAATTCACCCCTCCACTTT CASSDWSSYNSPLHF
13 . TRBJ2-1 TRBV29-1 . TGCAGTGTTAAGCGCGAGGGCCGGAATGAGCAGTGCTTC CSVKREGRNEQCF
13 . TRBJ2-1 TRBV29-1 . TGCAGCCTAAGACAGCACGGCATAAATGAGCAGTTCTTC CSLRQHGINEQFF
15 . TRBJ2-3 TRBV6-1 . TGTGCCATCATGGACCGAGCGTCCTACACAGATACGCAGTATTTT CAIMDRASYTDTQYF
12 . TRBJ2-7 TRBV5-6 . TGTGCCAGCAGCTTACCTGCCCATGAGCAGTACTTC CASSLPAHEQYF
15 . TRBJ2-1 TRBV28 . TGTGCCAGTAGTCCCACATCTTATGGCAACGATGAGCAGTTCTTC CASSPTSYGNDEQFF
16 . TRBJ2-3 TRBV5-1 TRBD2 TGCGCCAGCAGCGAAGGACTAGCGGGAGTTACAGATACGCAGTATTTT CASSEGLAGVTDTQYF
14 . TRBJ2-7 TRBV5-5 . TGTGCCAGCAGCTTGGGTCAGGCGGCCTACGAGCAGTACTTC CASSLGQAAYEQYF
17 . TRBJ2-2 TRBV4-1 . TGCGCCAGCAGCCAAGATCCAGGGGAGGTGAACACCGGGGAGCTGTTTTTT CASSQDPGEVNTGELFF
14 few TRBJ2-1 TRBV20-1 . TGCAGTGCTAAGGGCGGGACTGGATACAATGAGCAGTTCTTC CSAKGGTGYNEQFF
16 . TRBJ2-3 TRBV19 TRBD2 TGTGCCAGTAGTATAGATGCCCGGGGAGGGCGGCTGACGCAGTATTTT CASSIDARGGRLTQYF
15 many TRBJ2-7 TRBV11-2 . TGTGCCAGCAGCTCCCCCAGGGGAGGTACCTACGAGCAGTACTTC CASSSPRGGTYEQYF
14 . TRBJ2-3 TRBV5-1 . TGTGCCAGCAGCTTGGAAAACCCCGAGGGTACGCAGTATTTT CASSLENPEGTQYF
17 . TRBJ2-3 TRBV5-4 . TGTGCCAGCAGTTTGGAGCGTCCCCAAGGGCCCACAGATACGCAGTTTTTT CASSLERPQGPTDTQFF
16 . TRBJ2-7 TRBV29-1 . TGCAGCGTTGACCTTTCCGGGACTGCGGGCTCCTACGAGCAGTACTTC CSVDLSGTAGSYEQYF